This record concerns one T cell receptor (beta chain) sequence. Its antigen is still unknown. This CDR3 is built from 16 residues. The V end lost 1 base, the J end lost 6 bases, and 17 bases lay between the germline ends. Germline V lookup: CDR1 KGHDR, CDR2 SFDVKD. This sample was taken from a study of T cell responses to AZD1222 COVID-19 vaccine. Study-level findings and limits: Close to half of spike-specific TCRs reportedly recognize unmutated variant regions. Most donors were white British and more were female, and clonal diversity was possibly underestimated.

Sequencing was performed with immunoSEQ multiplex PCR; in TCRdb, only in-frame clones are kept and a portion is missing. Seen here are over 130,000 clones, 88% observed once, and the top ten hold 3.1%. The sequenced sample was peripheral blood, obtained 28 days after the second AZD1222 dose. V is TRBV24-1 and J is TRBJ1-2, with D perhaps TRBD1 (5 bases). This receptor was identified in an adult who received the AZD1222 COVID-19 vaccine. The CDR3 sequence is CATSDFGARGEDGYTF. Here the CDR3 DNA reads TGTGCCACCAGTGATTTTGGGGCTCGGGGGGAGGATGGCTACACCTTC.